This T cell receptor (beta chain) appears in the sequencing data of a study of blood T cell repertoires in COVID-19. The overall study: PBMCs, B-cell-depleted T cells, or T cells were the source of the cDNA or gDNA that made up the material.

Original analysis: Reference gene primer amplification in the assay estimated nucleated cell counts. Measured with immunoSEQ multiplex PCR; TCRdb has only the in-frame clones, and not every one. Clonal size and the V and J genes are those of that table, whereas D and trimming came from the DNA. The data hold 45,000 to 65,000 clones, with 75% to 90% observed a single time. The length of the CDR3 is 13 residues. V dropped 5 bases and J dropped 4 bases, with 15 bases sitting between them. The germline V gene has CDR1 GTSNPN and CDR2 SVGIG (reference sequence). The sequence was collected from a man aged 55-75 years with active COVID-19. The sample taken for sequencing was peripheral blood. The V gene is TRBV30, the J gene TRBJ2-7; weak D call: TRBD1 (5 bases). CDR3 in amino acids: CAWARGRAYEQYF. The CDR3 DNA is TGTGCCTGGGCAAGGGGCCGGGCGTACGAGCAGTACTTC.